This TCR beta chain stems from a study of T cells in Graves' hyperthyroidism and ophthalmopathy. Individuals with ophthalmopathy presented a Clinical Activity Score of at least 3, a NOSPECS grade of at least 4 and a duration under 3 months. Exclusions: uncontrolled infection, other autoimmune disease, pregnancy, lactation. Using about 10 ml of fresh peripheral blood, PBMCs were prepared. RNA transcripts served as the template for amplifying TCR beta CDR3 regions. A set of HTBI primers served as the primers for a first-round RT-PCR of the TCR CDR3. Using its own MiXCR run on the multiplex PCR reads, TCRdb lists one record per CDR3 protein. This table has 490,000 or so distinct CDR3 sequences, 15% to 20% appearing once. Only a few counts were recorded for this clonotype. No antigen is known for it. Germline V gene sequence: CDR1 SEHNR, CDR2 FQNEAQ (reference sequence). The CDR3 spans 16 residues. Unmatched junction bases numbered 8, after V lost 4 bases and J lost 4 bases.

Findings and caveats of the study: Most expanded thyroid clonotypes above 0.001 recurred in blood.

V gene TRBV7-9 combines with J gene TRBJ2-1; 9 bases align to TRBD1. Sequenced: blood. This TCR was sampled from a man in his forties with Graves' ophthalmopathy. The CDR3 DNA is TGTGCCAGCAGCTCAGCCGGGACAGGGCCTTACAATGAGCAGTTCTTC. The encoded protein is CASSSAGTGPYNEQFF.